A selection of T cell receptor beta chains follows, all from one sample in a study of blood T cell repertoires in COVID-19. Data came from immunoSEQ multiplex PCR; TCRdb stores just in-frame clones and leaves some out. This sample has fewer than 350,000 clones; 90% occur once, and the top ten carry 4.1%. Sequencing used PBMCs or T cells enriched from blood (not recorded which). The receptors were gathered from a woman in her 30s with acute COVID-19. Each CDR3 is given with its conserved first and last residue. Each record gives: clone size, V gene, J gene, CDR3 protein. A clone size is listed for some rows: how often the clone was seen (once, few, many), or a class if it is expanded.

size: .; V: TRBV7-9; J: TRBJ2-3; CDR3: CASSHQLAGVGTDTQYF
size: .; V: TRBV5-1; J: TRBJ1-2; CDR3: CASSLDSGGRVDYGYTF
size: .; V: TRBV30; J: TRBJ2-4; CDR3: CAWSVSGRRNIQYF
size: .; V: TRBV19; J: TRBJ2-5; CDR3: CASAGSLQETQYF
size: .; V: TRBV27; J: TRBJ2-1; CDR3: CASRQGYLADNEQFF
size: .; V: TRBV4-3; J: TRBJ2-7; CDR3: CASSQDRTYEQYF
size: .; V: TRBV24-1; J: TRBJ1-2; CDR3: CATNVPDRGCPNYGYTF
size: .; V: TRBV4-2; J: TRBJ2-2; CDR3: CASSQVRSYTGELFF
size: .; V: TRBV4-1; J: TRBJ1-5; CDR3: CASSQGVLTNNQPQHF
size: .; V: TRBV28; J: TRBJ1-1; CDR3: CASSFNRNTEAFF
size: .; V: TRBV13; J: TRBJ2-3; CDR3: CASSLMAGSDTQYF
size: .; V: TRBV27; J: TRBJ2-7; CDR3: CASSSRGLVSEQYF
size: .; V: TRBV11-1; J: TRBJ1-3; CDR3: CASSHGQFSGNTIYF
size: .; V: TRBV5-1; J: TRBJ1-4; CDR3: CASSSGQGTTNEKLFF
size: once; V: TRBV29-1; J: TRBJ2-7; CDR3: CSVEGVLRESYEQYF
size: .; V: TRBV3-1/TRBV3-2; J: TRBJ2-7; CDR3: CASSQGIAELTYEQYF
size: .; V: TRBV19; J: TRBJ2-2; CDR3: CASRDRGPDTGELFF
size: once; V: TRBV11-2; J: TRBJ2-2; CDR3: CASSGTSGRPTGIGELFF
size: .; V: TRBV30; J: TRBJ2-2; CDR3: CAWSVLAGTGELFF
size: .; V: TRBV7-2; J: TRBJ2-1; CDR3: CASNPPRGSSYNEQFF
size: .; V: TRBV5-1; J: TRBJ2-2; CDR3: CASSLATGGKTGELFF
size: .; V: TRBV6-5; J: TRBJ1-1; CDR3: CASSYSRQGPAFF
size: .; V: TRBV14; J: TRBJ1-1; CDR3: CASSPRGELVNTEAFF
size: .; V: TRBV18; J: TRBJ1-1; CDR3: CASSLRDRVNTEAFF
size: .; V: TRBV3-1/TRBV3-2; J: TRBJ1-1; CDR3: CASSPSGAGDNEAFF
size: .; V: TRBV28; J: TRBJ1-5; CDR3: CASQQGSGNQPQHF
size: .; V: TRBV5-6; J: TRBJ2-2; CDR3: CASSWKLRDTAPRELFF
size: .; V: TRBV12-3/TRBV12-4; J: TRBJ1-2; CDR3: CASSTTGEYGYTF
size: once; V: TRBV19; J: TRBJ2-7; CDR3: CASSMTSGSHSEQYF
size: .; V: TRBV29-1; J: TRBJ2-3; CDR3: CSVEWGEWDTQYF
size: .; V: TRBV28; J: TRBJ2-7; CDR3: CASSLQQDRGEQYF
size: .; V: TRBV10-3; J: TRBJ2-7; CDR3: CAISGKTSGRSYEQYF
size: .; V: TRBV10-1; J: TRBJ2-7; CDR3: CASSSGLAGSYEQYF
size: .; V: TRBV27; J: TRBJ2-1; CDR3: CASSPGLAGTDEQFF
size: .; V: TRBV18; J: TRBJ1-2; CDR3: CASSPGDRWESNYGYTF
size: once; V: TRBV4-1; J: TRBJ2-7; CDR3: CASSQTSGSYEQYF
size: .; V: TRBV28; J: TRBJ2-4; CDR3: CASSLRSGVAKNIQYF
size: .; V: TRBV5-1; J: TRBJ2-3; CDR3: CASSSGTSGGDTQYF
size: .; V: TRBV6-2/TRBV6-3; J: TRBJ2-3; CDR3: CASSSPTSGLEDTQYF
size: .; V: TRBV6-2/TRBV6-3; J: TRBJ2-1; CDR3: CASSWASLGEQFF
size: .; V: TRBV9; J: TRBJ1-3; CDR3: CASSGLTGYSGNTIYF
size: .; V: TRBV19; J: TRBJ1-5; CDR3: CASKLPDRADQPQHF
size: .; V: TRBV7-8; J: TRBJ2-5; CDR3: CASSLVGVSETQYF
size: .; V: TRBV6-5; J: TRBJ1-3; CDR3: CASRALLSGNTIYF
size: .; V: TRBV27; J: TRBJ2-1; CDR3: CASSISLAGGHEQFF
size: .; V: TRBV27; J: TRBJ1-4; CDR3: CASSLREDEKLFF
size: .; V: TRBV24-1; J: TRBJ2-1; CDR3: CATSSGSAYNEQFF
size: .; V: TRBV28; J: TRBJ1-4; CDR3: CASSFFGSATNEKLFF
size: .; V: TRBV24-1; J: TRBJ2-2; CDR3: CATSDSERDYTGELFF
size: .; V: TRBV4-1; J: TRBJ2-1; CDR3: CASSHAGSTEQFF
size: .; V: TRBV27; J: TRBJ2-7; CDR3: CASSLGTGSYEQYF
size: .; V: TRBV28; J: TRBJ2-7; CDR3: CASTQDRLYEQYF
size: .; V: TRBV19; J: TRBJ1-5; CDR3: CASSITRDRVPGNQPQHF
size: once; V: TRBV15; J: TRBJ2-7; CDR3: CATSRAGTSGSYEQYF
size: .; V: TRBV15; J: TRBJ2-1; CDR3: CATSPREGERLNEQFF
size: .; V: TRBV24-1; J: TRBJ2-7; CDR3: CATSTKREVGGEQYF
size: many; V: TRBV7-9; J: TRBJ1-2; CDR3: CASSLQEVNYGYTF
size: .; V: TRBV18; J: TRBJ2-1; CDR3: CASSLTGTSGNNEQFF
size: .; V: TRBV28; J: TRBJ1-1; CDR3: CATSTRVMNTEAFF
size: .; V: TRBV29-1; J: TRBJ1-2; CDR3: CSVGQAPHGYTF